This T cell receptor beta chain derives from a study of OX40 agonist ivuxolimab in advanced cancers. Describing the broader study: The costimulatory receptor OX40 (CD134) was targeted by ivuxolimab, a fully human IgG2 agonistic monoclonal antibody. A male proportion of roughly 80% and a mean age of approximately 62 years, ranging from 23 to 79, were recorded for the dose-escalation cohort. The paper reports the monotherapy dose-escalation portion (N = 52 patients) of the phase I ivuxolimab trial. Of the approximately 54 dose-escalation patients, hepatocellular carcinoma was present in roughly 19, melanoma in approximately 15, renal cell carcinoma in 9 and head and neck cancer in 9. Prior anti-PD-1, anti-PD-L1 or anti-CTLA-4 therapy was permitted, and checkpoint inhibitors had been received by less than 45% of dose-escalation patients. Partial responses were achieved by three dose-escalation patients, of whom one had hepatocellular carcinoma and two had cutaneous melanoma. Intravenous ivuxolimab was administered to patients every 2 weeks at six dose levels: 0.01, 0.1, 0.3, 1.5, 3 and 10 mg/kg. The point of sequencing TCRbeta in the periphery was to test whether ivuxolimab changed TCR sequence diversity and drove clonal T-cell expansion.

Study-wide conclusions, independent of this receptor: In partial responders in the 0.1-3.0 mg/kg groups, normalized peripheral clonal expansion was found to be among the lowest, especially among CD8+ T cells. On average, CD8+ T cells showed more expanded clones than CD4+ T cells after ivuxolimab. Antigen specificity was not determined for the clonally expanded peripheral T cells. At doses of 0.1 to 3.0 mg/kg, clonal expansion of both CD4+ and CD8+ T cells in blood was seen between baseline and week 6. Low levels of normalized T-cell clonal expansion were also seen in some patients who did not respond.

In the case of this clone: No cognate antigen has been identified for it. Base-call qualities are not available, and no considerably larger clone is one nucleotide away.

Patients with a history of autoimmune disease or receiving systemic immunosuppression were excluded from the trial. Peripheral blood for TCR sequencing was collected from all dose cohorts at baseline, on cycle 4 day 1, and on cycle 7 day 1. The samples were taken from a phase I, first-in-human, multicenter, open-label dose-escalation trial of ivuxolimab. Adults with locally advanced or metastatic melanoma, renal cell carcinoma, hepatocellular carcinoma or head and neck squamous cell carcinoma were enrolled in the trial. Before TCR sequencing, CD4+ T cells and CD8+ T cells from peripheral blood were sorted into separate populations. Genomic DNA was isolated from the sorted cells so that the TCRbeta CDR3 region could be sequenced. The immunoSEQ Assay was used for sequencing of TCRbeta CDR3 regions. What TCRdb holds here is the immuneACCESS table cut down to in-frame rearrangements. Part of the clones is not present; checked against another copy, under half of the missing clones reflect an unresolved V gene, and the others are unexplained. The sample includes fewer than 45,000 clones, with about 84% observed a single time. The ten largest make up 15% to 20% of the sample.

The TCR originated in an adult with an advanced solid tumor such as melanoma, head and neck, liver or kidney cancer. The sequences come from CD4+ or CD8+ T cells sorted from blood, collected in a trial of the OX40 agonist ivuxolimab.

The DNA is TGTGCCAGCAGCTTAGATTATGGCTACACCTTC. It translates to CASSLDYGYTF. Rearrangement joined TRBV7-9 to TRBJ1-2; no confident D gene assignment can be made. Per the germline V gene (reference sequence), SEHNR is the CDR1 and FQNEAQ is the CDR2. At the junction V is shortened by 1 base and J by 5 bases, with 2 bases in between. Including the terminal cysteine and phenylalanine, the CDR3 comprises 11 residues. Just CDR3 DNA is preserved here, 33 bases in frame from base 1.